Below are 18 T cell receptor beta chains sequenced from a single sample in a study of shared clonotypes between healthy human individuals. This table comes from immunoSEQ multiplex PCR, and its TCRdb copy is limited to in-frame clones, with some not included. The sample has roughly 760,000 clones, around two thirds seen once. The sequencing sample was made of memory CD4+ T cells sorted from blood. Subset of the sample: CD45RA-negative fraction. Every receptor here comes from a woman in her thirties in good health.

As regards this clone: Other nucleotide sequences from this sample produce the same CDR3. The CDR3 DNA follows: TGCAGCGTTGAATTAGGGGAAAAACTGTTTTTT. Translation: CSVELGEKLFF. J is TRBJ1-4 and V is TRBV29-1, with D uncertain. The CDR3 has 11 amino acids. V was shortened by 2 bases and J by 8 bases, with 6 bases between the two germline ends. The germline CDR1 and CDR2 sequences are SQVTM and ANQGSEA.

This clone was seen only a few times. The CDR3 bases are TGCGCCAGCAGCTTCGCTAGCGGGAGGGCCGGCGGTGAGCAGTTCTTC. Translated: CASSFASGRAGGEQFF. The V and J genes are TRBV5-1 and TRBJ2-1; 12 bases line up with TRBD2. Germline CDR1 is SGHRS and CDR2 is YFSETQ. V dropped 2 bases and J dropped 9; count of bases not matched to a gene: 9. The CDR3 totals 16 residues.

In this sample, this clone turned up once. V usage is TRBV29-1 and J usage is TRBJ1-1, with a weak D call TRBD1 (5 bases). The CDR3 is made up of 14 amino acids. The ends were cut back, 2 bases at V and 3 bases at J, with 13 bases in the middle. Germline lookup yields CDR1 SQVTM and CDR2 ANQGSEA. For the CDR3, the DNA is TGCAGCGTTGAACAGGGTGGTATGTACACTGAAGCTTTCTTT. It is translated as CSVEQGGMYTEAFF.

The V and J genes are TRBV28 and TRBJ1-2; 8 bases fit TRBD1. The junction had 5 bases not matched to a gene; V was cut back by 1 base and J by 1 base. The CDR3 consists of 16 residues. Per germline, CDR1 MDHEN and CDR2 SYDVKM. CDR3: CASSLYRTGYNYGYTF. In nucleotides, the CDR3 is TGTGCCAGCAGTTTATACAGGACAGGGTATAACTATGGCTACACCTTC.

In this sample, this clone turned up many times. V gene TRBV5-1 combines with J gene TRBJ1-2; maybe TRBD1 (5 bases). The germline gives CDR1 SGHRS, CDR2 YFSETQ. Trimming stripped 0 bases from V and 8 bases from J, with 14 bases between. The CDR3 extends over 14 amino acids. CDR3 residues: CASSLAAQAGGYTF. The CDR3 nucleotides read TGCGCCAGCAGCTTGGCAGCACAGGCGGGCGGCTACACCTTC.

This chain connects TRBV6-6 to TRBJ2-1; 11 nucleotides align to TRBD2. V shed 6 bases, J shed 0 bases, and the junction held 4 bases outside the gene matches. The CDR3 consists of 16 residues. Germline CDR1 MNHNY, CDR2 SVGAGI (reference sequence). CDR3 sequence: CASSLAGGSSYNEQFF. In DNA, the CDR3 is TGTGCCAGCAGCCTAGCGGGAGGTAGCTCCTACAATGAGCAGTTCTTC.

This clone was counted once. This chain connects TRBV5-1 to TRBJ1-1; D is unclear. CDR3 length: 13 amino acids. CDR1 is SGHRS, CDR2 YFSETQ, per germline. Deletions cut 4 bases from V and 4 bases from J, with 11 bases between. The CDR3 loop reads CASSKDYGTEAFF. In DNA form, the CDR3 reads TGCGCCAGCAGCAAGGATTATGGCACTGAAGCTTTCTTT.

The chain recombines TRBV18 with TRBJ1-1; 7 nucleotides match TRBD1. J was trimmed by 7 bases and V by 4 bases; bases with no gene match: 0. This CDR3 spans 11 amino acids. From germline, CDR1 is KGHSH and CDR2 LQKENI. CDR3 sequence reads: CASSRQGEAFF. CDR3 bases: TGTGCCAGCTCACGACAGGGTGAAGCTTTCTTT. Variable domain in full (rest from reference TRBV18 and TRBJ1-1): NAGVMQNPRHLVRRRGQEARLRCSPMKGHSHVYWYRQLPEEGLKFMVYLQKENIIDESGMPKERFSAEFPKEGPSILRIQQVVRGDSAAYFCASSRQGEAFFGQGTRLTVV.

The chain combines TRBV6-1 with TRBJ1-3; possible D gene TRBD1, 6 bases. V dropped 2 bases and J dropped 5 bases, with 16 bases sitting between them. The V gene's germline CDR1 is MNHNS and CDR2 SASEGT. The CDR3 is 16 residues long. CDR3 amino acids: CASSEFFWGARNTIYF. For the CDR3, the DNA is TGTGCCAGCAGTGAATTCTTTTGGGGGGCCAGAAACACCATATATTTT.

About this clone itself: This sample includes further DNA sequences coding for the same CDR3. This chain joins TRBV18 and TRBJ1-1; D remains ambiguous. V lost 3 bases and J 8 bases, leaving 10 bases between the germline ends. Per the germline V gene, CDR1 is KGHSH and CDR2 is LQKENI. The CDR3 has 12 residues. For the CDR3, the DNA is TGTGCCAGCTCACCGGGCGCAGGAGAAGCTTTCTTT. This sequence encodes CASSPGAGEAFF.

The genes are TRBV11-2 and TRBJ2-1; a weak D match, TRBD2 (6 bases). Trimming took 5 bases from V and 5 from J, leaving 13 bases between them. The CDR3 runs to 14 residues. Germline V gives CDR1 SGHAT, CDR2 FQNNGV. In DNA form, the CDR3 reads TGTGCCAGCAGCGTACGGGACTTAAACAATGAGCAGTTCTTC. It translates to CASSVRDLNNEQFF.

The gene calls are TRBV5-4 and TRBJ2-7, with 7 bases aligning to TRBD2. V shed 5 bases, J shed 7 bases, and the junction held 15 bases outside the gene matches. CDR3 length: 15 amino acids. Germline V CDR1 and CDR2: SGHNT, YYREEE (reference sequence). The DNA for the CDR3 is TGTGCCAGCAGTCCTCCTGGGCCTCTCGGGGGGGAGCAGTACTTC. Its protein is CASSPPGPLGGEQYF.

J is TRBJ1-5 and V is TRBV6-6; the D gene is possibly TRBD1 (6 bases). The CDR3 runs to 14 residues. V gave up 8 bases and J gave up 1 base, with 12 bases separating them. Germline-derived CDR1 and CDR2 are MNHNY and SVGAGI (reference sequence). The CDR3 nucleotides read TGTGCCAGCCACCCGGGACACAGCAATCAGCCCCAGCATTTT. Residues: CASHPGHSNQPQHF.

The rearrangement uses TRBV5-5 and TRBJ2-7; a weak D match, TRBD2 (5 bases). Germline CDR1 is SGHKS and CDR2 is YYEKEE (reference sequence). The V and J ends lost 6 bases and 3 bases respectively, with 19 bases between them. CDR3 size: 15 residues. The CDR3 reads CASTPRTRGLYEQYF. CDR3 DNA sequence: TGTGCCAGCACGCCCCGGACCAGAGGACTCTACGAGCAGTACTTC.

This chain connects TRBV19 to TRBJ2-5; the D gene is possibly TRBD2 (5 bases). This CDR3 has 16 residues. The germline V and J ends were trimmed by 1 base and 2 bases, with 14 bases remaining between them. Germline V gene lookup returns CDR1 LNHDA and CDR2 SQIVND (reference sequence). The CDR3 here is CASSIVSFGIQETQYF. The DNA for the CDR3 is TGTGCCAGTAGTATAGTTAGTTTCGGGATTCAAGAGACCCAGTACTTC. The full variable domain, in which reference TRBV19 and TRBJ2-5 provide the parts outside the CDR3, is DGGITQSPKYLFRKEGQNVTLSCEQNLNHDAMYWYRQDPGQGLRLIYYSQIVNDFQKGDIAEGYSVSREKKESFPLTVTSAQKNPTAFYLCASSIVSFGIQETQYFGPGTRLLVL.

The rearrangement links TRBV4-1 to TRBJ1-2; D not certain. This CDR3 contains 13 residues. The germline V gene encodes CDR1 MGHRA and CDR2 YSYEKL. V lost 1 base to trimming and J lost 4 bases, with 7 bases between them. For the CDR3, the DNA is TGCGCCAGCAGCCAAGTGGCCGGCTATGGCTACACCTTC. It specifies CASSQVAGYGYTF.

The chain carries TRBV5-1 and TRBJ2-3, with 10 bases aligning to TRBD2. The CDR3 sequence is 16 residues long. Unmatched junction bases numbered 5, after V lost 0 bases and J lost 4 bases. Germline lookup yields CDR1 SGHRS and CDR2 YFSETQ. The CDR3: CASSLASGSGADTQYF. The DNA of the CDR3 is TGCGCCAGCAGCTTGGCTAGCGGGAGTGGGGCAGATACGCAGTATTTT.

This chain connects TRBV5-5 to TRBJ1-1; 10 nucleotides agree with TRBD1. This CDR3 region has 14 residues. CDR1 is SGHKS and CDR2 is YYEKEE in the germline V gene (reference sequence). V was pared by 3 bases and J by 3 bases, with 2 bases of the junction left unmatched. The CDR3 spells CASSSGQGDTEAFF. CDR3 bases: TGTGCCAGCAGCTCCGGACAGGGGGACACTGAAGCTTTCTTT.